A single T cell receptor (beta chain) is shown here with its context. Antigen specificity is unknown. These data originate in a study of T cell responses to AZD1222 COVID-19 vaccine. Study overall: Timing groups of about 4 and about 12 weeks for second doses were pooled.

This CDR3 region has 16 residues. The germline CDR1 and CDR2 sequences are SGHRS and YFSETQ. The V end lost 3 bases, the J end lost 3 bases, and 19 bases lay between the germline ends. The assay was immunoSEQ multiplex PCR, and TCRdb's table has in-frame clones only and misses some. Among more than 110,000 clones listed, roughly 89% were seen once. Notes on the study in general: The donor group comprised mostly white British people and more females; the analysis possibly underestimated clonal diversity. Spike-wide vaccine-associated CD4 TCRs dominated at 160-218 and 743-854.

The chain is built from TRBV5-1 and TRBJ2-7; no firm D call. Sample: peripheral blood, taken on day 0 of AZD1222 vaccination. This TCR came from an adult in good health. The CDR3: CASSSATTLRGYEQYF. The CDR3 region has the DNA TGCGCCAGCAGCTCTGCCACGACCCTTAGAGGCTACGAGCAGTACTTC.